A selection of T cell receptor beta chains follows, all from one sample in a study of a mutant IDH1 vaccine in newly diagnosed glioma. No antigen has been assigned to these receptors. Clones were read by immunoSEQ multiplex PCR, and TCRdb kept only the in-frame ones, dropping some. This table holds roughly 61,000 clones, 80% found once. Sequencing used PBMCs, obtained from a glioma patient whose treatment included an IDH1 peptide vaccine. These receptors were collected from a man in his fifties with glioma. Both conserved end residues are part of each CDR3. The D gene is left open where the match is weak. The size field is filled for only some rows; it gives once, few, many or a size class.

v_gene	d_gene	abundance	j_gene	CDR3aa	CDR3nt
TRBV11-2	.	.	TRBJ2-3	CASSHADTQYF	TGTGCCAGCAGCCACGCAGATACGCAGTATTTT
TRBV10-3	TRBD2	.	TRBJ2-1	CAIGLAGTRNEQFF	TGTGCCATAGGACTAGCGGGAACCCGCAATGAGCAGTTCTTC
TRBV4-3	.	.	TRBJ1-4	CASSQDYGSNEKLFF	TGCGCCAGCAGCCAAGATTACGGGTCCAATGAAAAACTGTTTTTT
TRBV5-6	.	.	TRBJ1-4	CASSLYQGGAREKLFF	TGTGCCAGCAGCTTGTACCAGGGCGGGGCAAGGGAAAAACTGTTTTTT
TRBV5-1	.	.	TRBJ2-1	CASRQYGAVGGQFF	TGCGCCAGCAGACAATACGGCGCGGTGGGCGGGCAGTTCTTC
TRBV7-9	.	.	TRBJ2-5	CASSFPFLDGGRGETQYF	TGTGCCAGCAGCTTTCCCTTCCTAGATGGAGGTCGGGGAGAGACCCAGTACTTC
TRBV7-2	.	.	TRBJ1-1	CASSLADSMNTEAFF	TGTGCCAGCAGCTTAGCGGACAGTATGAACACTGAAGCTTTCTTT
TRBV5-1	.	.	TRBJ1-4	CASSLGGHGLNEKLFF	TGCGCCAGCAGCTTGGGTGGGCACGGTTTAAATGAAAAACTGTTTTTT
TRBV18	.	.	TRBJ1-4	CASSPGQPATNEKLFF	TGTGCCAGCTCACCAGGACAGCCCGCAACTAATGAAAAACTGTTTTTT
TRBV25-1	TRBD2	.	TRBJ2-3	CASSGRTSADTQYF	TGTGCCAGCAGTGGACGGACTAGCGCTGATACGCAGTATTTT
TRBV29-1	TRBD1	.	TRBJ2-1	CSVVVGQAGGEQFF	TGCAGCGTTGTAGTAGGACAGGCCGGTGGTGAGCAGTTCTTC
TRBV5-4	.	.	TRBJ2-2	CASSLDRSTGELFF	TGTGCCAGCAGCTTGGACCGATCCACCGGGGAGCTGTTTTTT
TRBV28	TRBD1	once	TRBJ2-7	CASSLWGQGVYEQYF	TGTGCCAGCAGTTTATGGGGACAGGGCGTCTACGAGCAGTACTTC
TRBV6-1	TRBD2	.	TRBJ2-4	CASTYRGGNIQYF	TGTGCCAGCACTTACCGGGGGGGGAACATTCAGTACTTC
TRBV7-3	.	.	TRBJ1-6	CASSLTSNRNSPLHF	TGTGCCAGCAGCTTAACAAGTAACCGCAATTCACCCCTCCACTTT